The 8 T cell receptor beta chains below come from one sample, sequenced in a study of blood T cell repertoires in COVID-19. Clones were read by immunoSEQ multiplex PCR, and TCRdb kept only the in-frame ones, dropping some. The table lists 250,000 to 350,000 clones, about 80% of them singletons, with 15% to 19% in the top ten. The sequencing input was peripheral blood. The receptor source for this set is a person aged 65 to 85 with COVID-19, enrolled during active disease.

The table lists this clone with a few counts. This sequence joins TRBV27 and TRBJ2-7; 8 bases match TRBD1. CDR3 length: 16 amino acids. CDR1 MNHEY and CDR2 SMNVEV come from the germline V gene (reference sequence). Losses at the gene ends were 3 bases for V and 3 bases for J; bases not matched to a gene: 10. The CDR3, as DNA: TGTGCCAGCAGTTTTTGGAGGACAGGGTTTGTCTACGAGCAGTACTTC. This gives the protein CASSFWRTGFVYEQYF.

The chain couples TRBV21-1 to TRBJ1-3; the table's TRBD1 call for D was not verified on the DNA. TRBV21-1 is an annotated pseudogene. The CDR3 loop spans 17 amino acids. CDR3: CASSQPPPTDTGNTIYF. Written as DNA, the CDR3 is TGTGCCAGCAGCCAACCGCCCCCGACAGATACTGGAAACACCATATATTTT.

The chain uses TRBV7-2 and TRBJ2-1; perhaps TRBD2 as D (6 bases). V dropped 2 bases and J dropped 3 bases, with 11 bases sitting between them. The CDR3 is 15 residues long. Germline assignment: CDR1 SGHTA and CDR2 FQGNSA. CDR3 nucleotide sequence: TGTGCCAGCAGCTTACTGGGCGGGATCTACAATGAGCAGTTCTTC. Its translation is CASSLLGGIYNEQFF.

V and J are TRBV14 and TRBJ2-3; D is perhaps TRBD1 (7 bases). Trimming shortened V by 0 bases and J by 7 bases, and 29 bases separated the two germline ends. This CDR3 region has 20 residues. Per germline, CDR1 SGHDN and CDR2 FVKESK. The CDR3 here is CASSQDRGLVWTGHWHTQYF. The CDR3 DNA reads as TGTGCCAGCAGCCAAGATAGGGGACTGGTTTGGACAGGCCACTGGCATACGCAGTATTTT. The variable domain in full, completed from reference TRBV14 and TRBJ2-3, reads EAGVTQFPSHSVIEKGQTVTLRCDPISGHDNLYWYRRVMGKEIKFLLHFVKESKQDESGMPNNRFLAERTGGTYSTLKVQPAELEDSGVYFCASSQDRGLVWTGHWHTQYFGPGTRLTVL.

The V and J genes are TRBV28 and TRBJ1-1, with D tentatively TRBD1 (5 bases). The germline V gene has CDR1 MDHEN and CDR2 SYDVKM. This CDR3 contains 14 residues. The V gene lost 2 bases and the J gene lost 4 bases, with 11 bases spanning the gap. The CDR3 region has the DNA TGTGCCAGCAGTTTAGCCCTGGGGGGCACTGAAGCTTTCTTT. It translates to CASSLALGGTEAFF.

The chain has TRBV11-2 and TRBJ1-2; the D gene is possibly TRBD1 (5 bases). The V gene's germline CDR1 is SGHAT and CDR2 FQNNGV. This CDR3 is built from 18 residues. The ends were cut back, 5 bases at V and 8 bases at J, with 30 bases in the middle. CDR3 sequence (DNA): TGTGCCAGCAGCGGGGGAGGACGTCTTGGGGCTCCCGCCCGGGGCTACACCTTC. As protein: CASSGGGRLGAPARGYTF.

This chain connects TRBV28 to TRBJ1-2; the match to TRBD1 covers 8 bases. Per germline, CDR1 MDHEN and CDR2 SYDVKM. After removal of 1 base from V and 4 bases from J, the junction contained 5 bases not matched to a gene. CDR3 size: 15 residues. The CDR3 DNA is TGTGCCAGCAGTTTATCAGACAGGGGTTTCTATGGCTACACCTTC. This gives the protein CASSLSDRGFYGYTF.

The chain joins TRBV2 to TRBJ1-5, with TRBD1 matching over 7 bases. V was pared by 8 bases and J by 2 bases, with 3 bases of the junction left unmatched. The CDR3 runs 13 residues. The germline V gene encodes CDR1 SNHLY and CDR2 FYNNEI. CDR3 DNA: TGTGCCAGCTTAGGACAGGGCAATCAGCCCCAGCATTTT. Translating it yields CASLGQGNQPQHF.